The clone carrying this T cell receptor beta chain has a single count. Its specificity is unknown. The CDR3 consists of 15 residues. MiXCR was run by TCRdb on the PCR reads, yielding one entry per CDR3 protein. Of tens of thousands of distinct CDR3 sequences listed, approximately 57% were seen once; the top ten hold just under 1%. The sample comes from a study of vaccination and CD4 T cells after COVID-19. Study-level points and caveats: Median SARS-CoV-2-reactive clonotype numbers went from 21 to 38; this increase was not significant. When vaccine-specific clones from convalescent patients were examined, 304 of 307 were spike mono-reactive.

The sequence came from a human donor who had recovered from COVID-19. The source material was CD4+ T cells from blood, sampled before SARS-CoV-2 vaccination. This rearrangement joins TRBV21-1 to TRBJ1-6. TRBV21-1 is a documented pseudogene. The CDR3 here is CASSKLGLCNSPLHF. Here the CDR3 DNA reads TGTGCCAGCAGCAAGCTGGGATTGTGTAATTCACCCCTCCACTTT.